This T cell receptor beta chain was observed in a study of CD8 T cells in ankylosing spondylitis. TCRdb ran MiXCR on the 5' RACE reads and lists one entry per CDR3 protein. The data contain about 250,000 distinct CDR3 sequences, over 9.5% of them singletons. The CDR3 spans 13 residues. With 6 bases clipped from V and 2 bases from J, the junction kept 4 bases outside the gene matches. Germline V gene lookup returns CDR1 SQVTM and CDR2 ANQGSEA. This clonotype has only a few counts. This chain connects TRBV29-1 to TRBJ1-5, with 7 bases fitting TRBD1. The sample taken for sequencing was blood, either unsorted or a sorted T cell fraction (not recorded which). The clonotype comes from a male donor with ankylosing spondylitis or in good health (not recorded which). The CDR3 loop reads CSVAGTGNQPQHF. CDR3 sequence (DNA): TGCAGCGTAGCCGGGACAGGCAATCAGCCCCAGCATTTT.